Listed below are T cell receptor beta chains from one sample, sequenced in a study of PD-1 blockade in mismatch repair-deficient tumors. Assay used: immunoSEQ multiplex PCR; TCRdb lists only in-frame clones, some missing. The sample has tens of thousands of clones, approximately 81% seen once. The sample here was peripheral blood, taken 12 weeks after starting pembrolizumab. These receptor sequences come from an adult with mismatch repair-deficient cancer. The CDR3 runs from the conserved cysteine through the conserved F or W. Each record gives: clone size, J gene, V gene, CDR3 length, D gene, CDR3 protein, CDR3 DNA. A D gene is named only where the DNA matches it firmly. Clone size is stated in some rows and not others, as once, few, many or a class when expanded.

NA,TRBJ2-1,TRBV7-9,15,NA,CASIKGAGDRDEQFF,TGTGCCAGCATCAAAGGGGCCGGGGACCGGGATGAGCAGTTCTTC
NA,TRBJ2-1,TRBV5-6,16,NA,CASSLGRGGPRGEQFF,TGTGCCAGCAGCCTCGGACGGGGAGGACCAAGAGGTGAGCAGTTCTTC
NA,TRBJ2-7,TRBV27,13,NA,CASSEWASYEQYF,TGTGCCAGCAGTGAATGGGCCTCCTACGAGCAGTACTTC
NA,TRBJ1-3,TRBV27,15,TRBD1,CASRLTGGSGNTIYF,TGTGCCAGCAGACTCACAGGGGGCTCTGGAAACACCATATATTTT
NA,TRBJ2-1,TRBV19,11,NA,CASSKLNEQFF,TGTGCCAGTAGTAAGCTAAATGAGCAGTTCTTC
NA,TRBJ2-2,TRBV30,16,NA,CAWSGRGRMNTGELFF,TGTGCCTGGAGTGGACGGGGCAGGATGAACACCGGGGAGCTGTTTTTT
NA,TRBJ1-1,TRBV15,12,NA,CATSREITEAFF,TGTGCCACCAGCAGGGAAATCACTGAAGCTTTCTTT
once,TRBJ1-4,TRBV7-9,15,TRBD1,CAGSLGQGSREKLFF,TGTGCCGGCAGCTTAGGACAGGGGTCTAGGGAAAAACTGTTTTTT
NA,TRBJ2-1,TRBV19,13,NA,CASSTRHHNEQFF,TGTGCCAGTAGTACTCGACACCACAATGAGCAGTTCTTC
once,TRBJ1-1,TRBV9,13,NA,CASSVGTGTEAFF,TGTGCCAGCAGCGTAGGGACGGGAACTGAAGCTTTCTTT
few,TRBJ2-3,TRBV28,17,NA,CASSLRGRLGYTDTQYF,TGTGCCAGCAGTCTTCGGGGGAGGCTCGGGTACACAGATACGCAGTATTTT
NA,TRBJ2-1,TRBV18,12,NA,CASLEGSNEQFF,TGTGCCAGCTTAGAAGGAAGCAATGAGCAGTTCTTC
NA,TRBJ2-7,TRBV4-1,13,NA,CASSQHGGYEQYF,TGCGCCAGCAGCCAACATGGGGGGTACGAGCAGTACTTC
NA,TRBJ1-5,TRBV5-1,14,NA,CASSLGLNNQPQHF,TGCGCCAGCAGCTTGGGCCTCAACAATCAGCCCCAGCATTTT
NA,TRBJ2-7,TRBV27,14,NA,CASSLIAGPYEQYF,TGTGCCAGCAGTTTAATAGCAGGTCCCTACGAGCAGTACTTC
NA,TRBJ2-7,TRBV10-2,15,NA,CASSEGVAGFSEQYF,TGCGCCAGCAGTGAAGGGGTGGCAGGGTTCTCCGAGCAGTACTTC
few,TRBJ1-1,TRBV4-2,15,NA,CASSQDFLGGSEAFF,TGTGCCAGCAGCCAAGATTTTTTGGGTGGGTCTGAAGCTTTCTTT
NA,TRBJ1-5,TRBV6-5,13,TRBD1,CAVGTGPDQPQHF,TGTGCCGTTGGGACAGGGCCCGATCAGCCCCAGCATTTT
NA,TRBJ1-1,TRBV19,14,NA,CASSVLGEGPEAFF,TGTGCCAGTTCGGTCTTGGGGGAAGGCCCTGAAGCTTTCTTT
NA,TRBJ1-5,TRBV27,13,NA,CASRTDVNQPQHF,TGTGCCAGCAGAACAGACGTCAATCAGCCCCAGCATTTT
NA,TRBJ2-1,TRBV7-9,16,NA,CASSLVAGSSYNEQFF,TGTGCCAGCAGCTTAGTCGCCGGGAGCTCCTACAATGAGCAGTTCTTC
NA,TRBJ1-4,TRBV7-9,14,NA,CASSLGGTGEKLFF,TGTGCCAGCAGCTTAGGAGGGACCGGTGAAAAACTGTTTTTT
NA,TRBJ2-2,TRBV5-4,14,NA,CASGTWDNPGELFF,TGTGCCAGCGGGACCTGGGATAACCCCGGGGAGCTGTTTTTT
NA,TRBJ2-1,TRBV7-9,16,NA,CASSLITGSPRGEQFF,TGTGCCAGCAGCTTAATAACGGGATCCCCGAGGGGGGAGCAGTTCTTC
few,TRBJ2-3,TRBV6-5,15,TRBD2,CASSLAGEGTDTQYF,TGTGCCAGCAGCTTAGCGGGGGAAGGCACAGATACGCAGTATTTT
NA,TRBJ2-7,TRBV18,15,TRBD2,CASSPGAGGALEQYF,TGTGCCAGCTCACCAGGTGCGGGGGGGGCTCTCGAACAGTACTTC
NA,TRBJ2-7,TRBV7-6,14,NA,CASSEEGGPYEQYF,TGTGCCAGCAGCGAGGAAGGAGGGCCCTACGAGCAGTACTTC
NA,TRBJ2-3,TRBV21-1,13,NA,CASSKRAPDTQYF,TGTGCCAGCAGCAAACGAGCTCCAGATACGCAGTATTTT
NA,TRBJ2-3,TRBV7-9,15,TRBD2,CASTGEREGTDTQYF,TGTGCCAGCACGGGGGAGCGGGAGGGAACAGATACGCAGTATTTT
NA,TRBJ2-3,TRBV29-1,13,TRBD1,CSVRQGPTDTQYF,TGCAGCGTTCGACAGGGGCCCACAGATACGCAGTATTTT
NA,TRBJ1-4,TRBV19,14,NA,CASNFRGRNEKLFF,TGTGCCAGTAATTTCAGGGGCCGAAATGAAAAACTGTTTTTT
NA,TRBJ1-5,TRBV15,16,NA,CATSRDRRESNQPQHF,TGTGCCACCAGCAGAGATCGTCGGGAAAGCAATCAGCCCCAGCATTTT
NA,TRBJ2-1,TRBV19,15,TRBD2,CASSREGINYNEQFF,TGTGCCAGTAGTCGGGAGGGGATCAACTACAATGAGCAGTTCTTC
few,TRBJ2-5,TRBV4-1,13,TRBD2,CASKREGRETQYF,TGCGCCAGCAAGCGGGAGGGCCGGGAGACCCAGTACTTC
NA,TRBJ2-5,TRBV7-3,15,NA,CASSRRAGSQETQYF,TGTGCCAGCAGCCGCCGGGCGGGATCCCAAGAGACCCAGTACTTC
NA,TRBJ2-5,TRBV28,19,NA,CASSLYSATGWRNQETQYF,TGTGCCAGCAGTTTATATAGTGCTACAGGATGGAGGAACCAAGAGACCCAGTACTTC
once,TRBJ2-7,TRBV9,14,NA,CASSVEVTGYEQYF,TGTGCCAGCAGCGTAGAGGTCACAGGCTACGAGCAGTACTTC
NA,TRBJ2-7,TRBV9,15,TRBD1,CASSVKGQGGGEQYF,TGTGCCAGCAGCGTAAAGGGACAGGGTGGAGGGGAGCAGTACTTC
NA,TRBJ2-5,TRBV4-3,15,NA,CASSQGFAMGETQYF,TGCGCCAGCAGCCAAGGTTTCGCGATGGGGGAGACCCAGTACTTC
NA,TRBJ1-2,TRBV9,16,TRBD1,CASSENRDRGDYGYTF,TGTGCCAGCAGCGAAAACCGGGACAGGGGGGACTATGGCTACACCTTC
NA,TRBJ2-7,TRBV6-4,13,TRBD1,CASSVAGGYEQYF,TGTGCCAGCAGTGTGGCAGGGGGCTACGAGCAGTACTTC
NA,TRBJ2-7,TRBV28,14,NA,CASGWLGLEYEQYF,TGTGCCAGCGGCTGGTTAGGGTTAGAATACGAGCAGTACTTC
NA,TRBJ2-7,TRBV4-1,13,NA,CASSQIHGLEQYF,TGCGCCAGCAGCCAAATACACGGACTCGAGCAGTACTTC
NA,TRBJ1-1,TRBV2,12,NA,CASSPWVTEAFF,TGTGCCAGCAGTCCCTGGGTCACTGAAGCTTTCTTT
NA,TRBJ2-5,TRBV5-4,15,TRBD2,CASTIAGGRAETQYF,TGTGCCAGCACCATAGCGGGAGGGCGAGCAGAGACCCAGTACTTC
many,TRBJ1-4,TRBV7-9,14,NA,CASSAGRENEKLFF,TGTGCCAGCAGCGCGGGACGGGAAAATGAAAAACTGTTTTTT
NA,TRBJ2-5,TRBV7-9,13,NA,CASSTSLGGSRDF,TGTGCCAGCAGCACCAGCCTAGGGGGGAGCCGAGACTTC
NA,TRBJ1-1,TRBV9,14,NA,CASSPHRESAEAFF,TGTGCCAGCAGCCCCCACAGGGAGAGCGCTGAAGCTTTCTTT
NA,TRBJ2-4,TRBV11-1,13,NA,CASSLAGAHIQYF,TGTGCCAGCAGCTTAGCGGGAGCTCACATTCAGTACTTC
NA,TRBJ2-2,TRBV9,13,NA,CASSGGVTGELFF,TGTGCCAGCAGCGGAGGCGTCACCGGGGAGCTGTTTTTT
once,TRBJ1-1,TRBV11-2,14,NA,CASSLSAGGTEAFF,TGTGCCAGCAGCTTATCGGCCGGGGGCACTGAAGCTTTCTTT
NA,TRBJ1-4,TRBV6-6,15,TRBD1,CASSSRQGRGEKLFF,TGTGCCAGCAGTTCCCGACAGGGCCGGGGGGAAAAACTGTTTTTT